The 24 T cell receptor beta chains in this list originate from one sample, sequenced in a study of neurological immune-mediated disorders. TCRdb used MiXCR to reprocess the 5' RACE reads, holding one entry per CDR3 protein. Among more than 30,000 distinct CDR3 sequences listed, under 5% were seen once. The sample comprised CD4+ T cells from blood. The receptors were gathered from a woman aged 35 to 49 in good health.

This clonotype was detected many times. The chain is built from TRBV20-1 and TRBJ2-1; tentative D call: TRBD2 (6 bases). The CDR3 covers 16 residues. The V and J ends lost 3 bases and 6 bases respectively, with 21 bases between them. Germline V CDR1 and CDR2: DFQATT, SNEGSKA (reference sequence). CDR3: CSARGEPGRKVNEQFF. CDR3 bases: TGCAGTGCTAGGGGGGAGCCCGGGAGAAAAGTCAATGAGCAGTTCTTC.

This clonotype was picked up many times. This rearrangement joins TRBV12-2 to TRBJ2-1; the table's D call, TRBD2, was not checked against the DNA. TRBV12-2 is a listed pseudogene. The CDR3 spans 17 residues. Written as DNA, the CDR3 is TGTGCAAGTCGCCCCCGAAGGGCGGAAGGGGCCCCAATGAAGCAGTTCTTC. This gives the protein CASRPRRAEGAPMKQFF.

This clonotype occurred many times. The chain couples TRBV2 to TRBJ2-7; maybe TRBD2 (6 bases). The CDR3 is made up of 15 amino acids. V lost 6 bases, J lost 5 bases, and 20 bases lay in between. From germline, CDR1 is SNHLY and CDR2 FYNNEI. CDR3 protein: CASSGSGGLGHEQYF. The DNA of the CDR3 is TGTGCCAGCAGCGGGTCCGGGGGACTCGGGCACGAGCAGTACTTC. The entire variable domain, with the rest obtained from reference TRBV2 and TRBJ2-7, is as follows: EPEVTQTPSHQVTQMGQEVILRCVPISNHLYFYWYRQILGQKVEFLVSFYNNEISEKSEIFDDQFSVERPDGSNFTLKIRSTKLEDSAMYFCASSGSGGLGHEQYFGPGTRLTVT.

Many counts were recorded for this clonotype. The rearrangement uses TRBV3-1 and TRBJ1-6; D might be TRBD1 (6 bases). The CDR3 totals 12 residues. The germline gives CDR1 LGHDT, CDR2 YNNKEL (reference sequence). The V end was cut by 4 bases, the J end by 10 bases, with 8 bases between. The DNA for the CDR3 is TGTGCCAGCAGCCTAGGGGGGTCACCCCTCCACTTT. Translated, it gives CASSLGGSPLHF. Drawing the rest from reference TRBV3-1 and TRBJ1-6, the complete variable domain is DTAVSQTPKYLVTQMGNDKSIKCEQNLGHDTMYWYKQDSKKFLKIMFSYNNKELIINETVPNRFSPKSPDKAHLNLHINSLELGDSAVYFCASSLGGSPLHFGNGTRLTVT.

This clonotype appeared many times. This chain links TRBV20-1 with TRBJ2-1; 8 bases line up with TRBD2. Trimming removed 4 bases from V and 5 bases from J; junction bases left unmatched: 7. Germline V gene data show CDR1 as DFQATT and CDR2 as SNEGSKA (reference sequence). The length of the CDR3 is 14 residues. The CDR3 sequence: CSAIGRAFHNEQFF. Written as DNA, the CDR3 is TGCAGTGCTATCGGGAGGGCCTTCCACAATGAGCAGTTCTTC.

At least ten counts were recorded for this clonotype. CDR3 in amino acids: CASSLGRENSPLHF. CDR3 bases: TGTGCCAGCAGCTTAGGAAGGGAGAATTCACCCCTCCACTTT. The chain has TRBV7-9 and TRBJ1-6, with D unclear. Deletions cut 1 base from V and 7 bases from J, with 8 bases between. CDR3 length: 14 residues. The V gene's germline CDR1 is SEHNR and CDR2 FQNEAQ (reference sequence).

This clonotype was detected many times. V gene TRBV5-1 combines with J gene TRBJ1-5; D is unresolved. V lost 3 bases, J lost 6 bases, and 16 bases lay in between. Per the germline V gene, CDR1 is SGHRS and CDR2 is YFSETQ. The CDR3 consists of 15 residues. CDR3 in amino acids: CASSSSPGLSQPQHF. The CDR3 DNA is TGCGCCAGCAGCTCAAGTCCGGGTCTCAGTCAGCCCCAGCATTTT.

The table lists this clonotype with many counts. The CDR3 region is CASSPDTKNIQYF. The CDR3 nucleotides are TGTGCCAGCAGTCCGGACACCAAAAACATTCAGTACTTC. The V gene is TRBV12-3 or TRBV12-4, the J gene TRBJ2-4, with a possible D match to TRBD1 (5 bases). Trimming took 5 bases from V and 2 from J, leaving 7 bases between them. This CDR3 is 13 amino acids long.

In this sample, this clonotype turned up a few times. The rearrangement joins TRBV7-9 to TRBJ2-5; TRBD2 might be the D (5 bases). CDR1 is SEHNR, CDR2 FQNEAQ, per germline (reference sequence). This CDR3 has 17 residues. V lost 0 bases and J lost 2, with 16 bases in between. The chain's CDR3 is CASSLARVGRSQETQYF. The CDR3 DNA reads TGTGCCAGCAGCTTAGCGCGGGTAGGACGCTCGCAAGAGACCCAGTACTTC.

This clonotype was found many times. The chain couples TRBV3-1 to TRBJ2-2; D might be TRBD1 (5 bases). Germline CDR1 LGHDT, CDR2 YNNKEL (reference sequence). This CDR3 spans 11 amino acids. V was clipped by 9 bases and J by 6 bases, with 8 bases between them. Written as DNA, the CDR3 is TGTGCCAGTCAGGGCCCCGGGGAGCTGTTTTTT. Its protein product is CASQGPGELFF. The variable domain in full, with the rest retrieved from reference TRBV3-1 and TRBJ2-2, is DTAVSQTPKYLVTQMGNDKSIKCEQNLGHDTMYWYKQDSKKFLKIMFSYNNKELIINETVPNRFSPKSPDKAHLNLHINSLELGDSAVYFCASQGPGELFFGEGSRLTVL.

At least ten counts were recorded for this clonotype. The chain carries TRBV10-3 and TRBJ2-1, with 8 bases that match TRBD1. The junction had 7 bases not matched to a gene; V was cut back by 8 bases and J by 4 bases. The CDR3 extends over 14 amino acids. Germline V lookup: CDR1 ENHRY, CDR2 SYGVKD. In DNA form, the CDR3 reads TGTGCCATCGGACCCAGGGGGCCGTACAATGAGCAGTTCTTC. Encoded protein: CAIGPRGPYNEQFF.

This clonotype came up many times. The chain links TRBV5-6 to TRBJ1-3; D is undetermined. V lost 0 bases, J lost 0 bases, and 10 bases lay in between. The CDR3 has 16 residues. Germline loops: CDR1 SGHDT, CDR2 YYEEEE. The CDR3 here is CASSLGAATSGNTIYF. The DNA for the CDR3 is TGTGCCAGCAGCTTGGGTGCGGCGACCTCTGGAAACACCATATATTTT.

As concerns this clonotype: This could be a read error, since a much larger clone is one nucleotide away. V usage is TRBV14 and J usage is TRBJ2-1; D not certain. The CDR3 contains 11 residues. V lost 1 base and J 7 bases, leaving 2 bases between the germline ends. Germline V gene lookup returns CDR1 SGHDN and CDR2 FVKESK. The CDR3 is CASSQGNEQFF. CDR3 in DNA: TGTGCCAGCAGCCAAGGGAATGAGCAGTTCTTC.

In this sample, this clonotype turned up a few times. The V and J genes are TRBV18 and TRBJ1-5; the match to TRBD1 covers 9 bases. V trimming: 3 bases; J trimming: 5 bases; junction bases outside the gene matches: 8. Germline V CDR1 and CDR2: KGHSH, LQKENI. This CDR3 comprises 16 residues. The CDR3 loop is CASSPYRDRAYQPQHF. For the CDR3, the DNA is TGTGCCAGCTCACCTTACCGGGACAGGGCATATCAGCCCCAGCATTTT.

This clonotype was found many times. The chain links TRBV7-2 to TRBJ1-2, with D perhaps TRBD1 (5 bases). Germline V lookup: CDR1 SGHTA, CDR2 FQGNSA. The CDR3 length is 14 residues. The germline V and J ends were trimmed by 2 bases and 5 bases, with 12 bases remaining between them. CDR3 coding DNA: TGTGCCAGCAGCTTAATAGGGACGGCGTATGGCTACACCTTC. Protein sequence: CASSLIGTAYGYTF.

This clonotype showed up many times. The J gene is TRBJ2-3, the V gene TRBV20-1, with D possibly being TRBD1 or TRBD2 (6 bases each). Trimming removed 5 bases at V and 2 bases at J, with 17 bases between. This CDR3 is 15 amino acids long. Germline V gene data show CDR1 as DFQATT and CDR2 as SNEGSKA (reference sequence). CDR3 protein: CSAEGGRLYTDTQYF. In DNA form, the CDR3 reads TGCAGTGCTGAGGGGGGCAGGCTCTACACAGATACGCAGTATTTT.

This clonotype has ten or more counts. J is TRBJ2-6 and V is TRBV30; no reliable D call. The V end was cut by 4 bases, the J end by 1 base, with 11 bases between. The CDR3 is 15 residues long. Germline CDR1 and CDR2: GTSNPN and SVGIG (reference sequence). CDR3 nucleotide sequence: TGTGCCTGGACTGGTTCGTCATCTGGGGCCAACGTCCTGACTTTC. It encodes CAWTGSSSGANVLTF.

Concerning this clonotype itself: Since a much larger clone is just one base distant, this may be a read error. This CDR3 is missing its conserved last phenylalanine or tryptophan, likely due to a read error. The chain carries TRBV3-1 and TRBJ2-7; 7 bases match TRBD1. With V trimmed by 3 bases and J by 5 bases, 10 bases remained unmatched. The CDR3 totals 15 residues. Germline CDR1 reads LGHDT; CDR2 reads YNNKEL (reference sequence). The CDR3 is CASSHRDRSGHEQYL. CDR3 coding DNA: TGTGCCAGCAGCCACCGGGACAGATCTGGCCACGAGCAGTACCTC.

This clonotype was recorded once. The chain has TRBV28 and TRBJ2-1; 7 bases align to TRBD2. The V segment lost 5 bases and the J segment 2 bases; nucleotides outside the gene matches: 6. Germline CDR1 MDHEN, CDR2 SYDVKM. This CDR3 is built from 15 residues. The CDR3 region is CASSPRGDAYNEQFF. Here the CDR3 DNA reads TGTGCCAGCAGTCCCCGGGGGGATGCCTACAATGAGCAGTTCTTC.

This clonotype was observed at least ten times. In DNA form, the CDR3 reads TGTGCCAGCAGCGTGAGCGGGGGGTCCACAGATACGCAGTATTTT. Translated, it gives CASSVSGGSTDTQYF. The chain recombines TRBV9 with TRBJ2-3, with 9 bases identical to TRBD2. Germline V CDR1 and CDR2: SGDLS, YYNGEE. This CDR3 is 15 amino acids long. J gave up 2 bases and V 2 bases, and 3 bases lay outside the gene matches.

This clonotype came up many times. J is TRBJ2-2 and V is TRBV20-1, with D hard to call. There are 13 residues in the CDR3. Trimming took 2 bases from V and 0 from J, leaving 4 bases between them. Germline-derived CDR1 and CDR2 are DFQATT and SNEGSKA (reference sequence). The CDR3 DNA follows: TGCAGTGCTAGACAGGCGAACACCGGGGAGCTGTTTTTT. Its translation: CSARQANTGELFF.

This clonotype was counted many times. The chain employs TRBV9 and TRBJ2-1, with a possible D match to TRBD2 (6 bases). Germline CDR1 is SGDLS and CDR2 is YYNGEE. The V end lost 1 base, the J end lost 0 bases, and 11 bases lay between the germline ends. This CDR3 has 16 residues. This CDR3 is CASSVLGGVSYNEQFF. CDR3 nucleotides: TGTGCCAGCAGCGTACTTGGCGGGGTCTCCTACAATGAGCAGTTCTTC.

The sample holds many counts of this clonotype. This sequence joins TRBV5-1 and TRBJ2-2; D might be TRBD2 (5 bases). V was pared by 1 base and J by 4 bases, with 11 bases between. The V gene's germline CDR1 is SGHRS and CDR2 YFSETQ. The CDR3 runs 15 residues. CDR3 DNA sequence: TGCGCCAGCAGCTTGTCGCCGGGAAGCACCGGGGAGCTGTTTTTT. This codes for CASSLSPGSTGELFF.

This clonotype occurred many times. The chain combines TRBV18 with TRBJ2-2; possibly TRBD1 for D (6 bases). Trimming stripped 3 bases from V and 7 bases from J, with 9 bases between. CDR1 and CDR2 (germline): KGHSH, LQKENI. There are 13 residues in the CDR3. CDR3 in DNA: TGTGCCAGCTCACCCCGGGACAACGGGGAGCTGTTTTTT. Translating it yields CASSPRDNGELFF.